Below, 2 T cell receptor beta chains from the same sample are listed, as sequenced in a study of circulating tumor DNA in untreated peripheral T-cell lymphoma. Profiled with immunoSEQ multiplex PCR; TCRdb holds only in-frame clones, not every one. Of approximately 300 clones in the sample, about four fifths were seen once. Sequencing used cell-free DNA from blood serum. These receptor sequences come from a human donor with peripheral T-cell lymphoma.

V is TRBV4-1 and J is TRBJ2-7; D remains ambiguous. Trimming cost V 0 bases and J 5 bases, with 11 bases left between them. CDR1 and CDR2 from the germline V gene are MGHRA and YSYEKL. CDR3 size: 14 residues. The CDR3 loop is CASSQDKMSDEQYF. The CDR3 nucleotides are TGCGCCAGCAGCCAAGATAAGATGTCAGACGAGCAGTACTTC.

The DNA of the CDR3 is TGTGCCAGCAGCCAAGTATCGGGACAGGGTGACGGTGACACTGAAGCTTTCTTT. Translation gives CASSQVSGQGDGDTEAFF. The chain combines TRBV4-2 with TRBJ1-1; 9 bases line up with TRBD1. J gave up 3 bases and V 1 base, and 12 bases lay outside the gene matches. CDR3 size: 18 residues. CDR1 is LGHNA, CDR2 YNFKEQ, per germline.